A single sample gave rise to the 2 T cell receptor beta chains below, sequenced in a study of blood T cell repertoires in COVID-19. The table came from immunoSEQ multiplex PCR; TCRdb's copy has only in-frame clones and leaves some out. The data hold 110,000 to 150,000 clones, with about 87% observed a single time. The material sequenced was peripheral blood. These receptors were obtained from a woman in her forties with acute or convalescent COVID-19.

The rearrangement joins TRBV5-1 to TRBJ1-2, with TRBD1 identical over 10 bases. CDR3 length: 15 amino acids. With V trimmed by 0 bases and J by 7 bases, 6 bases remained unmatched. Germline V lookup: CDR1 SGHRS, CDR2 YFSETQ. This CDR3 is CASSLAVGTGVGYTF. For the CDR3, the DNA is TGCGCCAGCAGCTTGGCCGTAGGGACAGGGGTTGGCTACACCTTC.

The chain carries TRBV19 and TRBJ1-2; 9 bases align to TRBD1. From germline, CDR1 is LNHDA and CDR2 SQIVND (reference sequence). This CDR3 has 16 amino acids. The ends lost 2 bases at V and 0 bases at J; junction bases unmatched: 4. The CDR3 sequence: CASSITQGAANYGYTF. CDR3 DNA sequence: TGTGCCAGTAGTATAACACAGGGGGCGGCTAACTATGGCTACACCTTC.